These 21 T cell receptor beta chains came from one sample sequenced in a study of blood T cell repertoires in COVID-19. Profiled with immunoSEQ multiplex PCR; TCRdb holds only in-frame clones, not every one. The sample includes 150,000 to 200,000 clones, around nine tenths seen only once; the top ten take approximately 12%. Sequencing was carried out using peripheral blood. The receptors stem from a woman in her sixties or seventies with COVID-19, enrolled during active disease.

With regard to this clone: One junction end disagrees with the germline gene, perhaps due to a read error. The chain is built from TRBV10-3 and TRBJ2-5, with D perhaps TRBD1 (6 bases). The germline CDR1 and CDR2 sequences are ENHRY and SYGVKD. This CDR3 has 13 residues. The CDR3 reads CAIRPDSKEIQYF. The CDR3 region has the DNA TGTGCCATCAGACCGGACAGTAAAGAGATCCAGTACTTC.

This clone was recorded a few times. This chain links TRBV7-9 with TRBJ2-1; D is possibly TRBD2 (5 bases). Germline CDR1 is SEHNR and CDR2 is FQNEAQ (reference sequence). V dropped 1 base and J dropped 6 bases, with 7 bases sitting between them. This CDR3 comprises 13 residues. For the CDR3, the DNA is TGTGCCAGCAGCTTAGTTCTAGCCAATGAGCAGTTCTTC. The encoded protein is CASSLVLANEQFF.

The rearrangement links TRBV11-2 to TRBJ2-5; D is perhaps TRBD2 (5 bases). The CDR3 is 15 amino acids. V was trimmed by 5 bases and J by 4 bases, leaving 17 bases between them. Germline CDR1 and CDR2: SGHAT and FQNNGV. CDR3 loop: CASSRSGAASETQYF. For the CDR3, the DNA is TGTGCCAGCAGCCGATCCGGAGCGGCATCAGAGACCCAGTACTTC.

J is TRBJ1-2 and V is TRBV5-6; D unresolved. Germline-derived CDR1 and CDR2 are SGHDT and YYEEEE. V dropped 2 bases and J dropped 2 bases, with 4 bases sitting between them. The length of the CDR3 is 12 residues. In DNA form, the CDR3 reads TGTGCCAGCAGCTTTATGAACTATGGCTACACCTTC. It codes for CASSFMNYGYTF.

V and J are TRBV6-1 and TRBJ2-7; 7 nucleotides agree with TRBD1. This CDR3 region has 12 residues. V trimming: 8 bases; J trimming: 3 bases; junction bases outside the gene matches: 4. Per the germline V gene, CDR1 is MNHNS and CDR2 is SASEGT. The DNA of the CDR3 is TGTGCCAGCGGGGGACAGAACTACGAGCAGTACTTC. This encodes CASGGQNYEQYF.

The chain couples TRBV2 to TRBJ2-4; tentative D call: TRBD2 (5 bases). Germline assignment: CDR1 SNHLY and CDR2 FYNNEI. This CDR3 is built from 12 residues. Trimming stripped 6 bases from V and 9 bases from J, with 12 bases between. The chain's CDR3 is CASRTQGGIQYF. As DNA, the CDR3 is TGTGCCAGCAGGACGCAAGGAGGCATTCAGTACTTC.

V and J are TRBV9 and TRBJ2-7, with TRBD2 identical over 9 bases. From germline, CDR1 is SGDLS and CDR2 YYNGEE. The CDR3 has 15 residues. V dropped 0 bases and J dropped 2; count of bases not matched to a gene: 3. The CDR3, as DNA: TGTGCCAGCAGCGTAGGACTAGCGGCCCCCTACGAGCAGTACTTC. Its translation: CASSVGLAAPYEQYF.

This sequence joins TRBV5-1 and TRBJ2-3, with a possible D match to TRBD1 (5 bases). CDR1 is SGHRS, CDR2 YFSETQ, per germline. V lost 0 bases and J lost 1, with 15 bases in between. The CDR3 is 17 residues long. DNA of the CDR3: TGCGCCAGCAGCTTGGCCTCGGCAGGGCGAGGCACAGATACGCAGTATTTT. Protein: CASSLASAGRGTDTQYF.

V gene TRBV3-1 (or the pseudogene TRBV3-2) combines with J gene TRBJ2-2; 7 nucleotides match TRBD2. Germline V gene lookup returns CDR1 LGHDT and CDR2 YNNKEL (reference sequence). The CDR3 is 14 amino acids. Losses at the gene ends were 6 bases for V and 9 bases for J; bases not matched to a gene: 10. CDR3 sequence reads: CASRTGTNVRELFF. As DNA, the CDR3 is TGTGCCAGCAGAACCGGGACTAACGTCCGGGAGCTGTTTTTT.

J is TRBJ2-1 and V is TRBV5-1, with D possibly matching TRBD2 (7 bases). The germline V and J ends were trimmed by 6 bases and 5 bases, with 18 bases remaining between them. The CDR3 is made up of 15 amino acids. The germline gives CDR1 SGHRS, CDR2 YFSETQ. The CDR3 loop reads CASTAGASGHNEQFF. Here the CDR3 DNA reads TGCGCCAGCACCGCGGGGGCTAGCGGTCACAATGAGCAGTTCTTC.

This chain links TRBV4-1 with TRBJ1-1, with D perhaps TRBD1 (6 bases). This CDR3 is built from 14 residues. Deletions cut 4 bases from V and 3 bases from J, with 12 bases between. The V gene's germline CDR1 is MGHRA and CDR2 YSYEKL. The CDR3 sequence: CASSRYRDDTEAFF. The CDR3 coding sequence is TGCGCCAGCAGCCGGTACAGGGACGACACTGAAGCTTTCTTT.

The rearrangement links TRBV30 to TRBJ1-2, with D maybe TRBD1 (6 bases). The CDR3 is made up of 13 amino acids. Germline lookup yields CDR1 GTSNPN and CDR2 SVGIG (reference sequence). V lost 3 bases and J lost 0, with 8 bases in between. The CDR3 is CAWSRTANYGYTF. The CDR3 DNA sequence: TGTGCCTGGAGCAGGACAGCTAACTATGGCTACACCTTC.

This rearrangement joins TRBV10-3 to TRBJ1-6; possible D gene TRBD1, 5 bases. The ends were cut back, 0 bases at V and 5 bases at J, with 14 bases in the middle. CDR1 and CDR2 (germline): ENHRY, SYGVKD. This CDR3 is built from 17 residues. Written as DNA, the CDR3 is TGTGCCATCAGTGAGTCGCAGGGAATAAGGCATAATTCACCCCTCCACTTT. Its translation: CAISESQGIRHNSPLHF.

The V call is TRBV30, the J call TRBJ1-1; 10 bases match TRBD1. Trimming removed 3 bases from V and 2 bases from J; junction bases left unmatched: 6. The CDR3 length is 15 residues. Germline-derived CDR1 and CDR2 are GTSNPN and SVGIG (reference sequence). This CDR3 is CAWRKPTGGNTEAFF. In nucleotides, the CDR3 is TGTGCCTGGAGAAAGCCGACAGGGGGCAACACTGAAGCTTTCTTT.

The V call is TRBV5-1, the J call TRBJ1-1; the D is unclear. V lost 0 bases and J lost 4, with 7 bases in between. This CDR3 region has 13 residues. The germline V gene has CDR1 SGHRS and CDR2 YFSETQ. DNA of the CDR3: TGCGCCAGCAGCTTGGACACGTTCACTGAAGCTTTCTTT. Its protein product is CASSLDTFTEAFF.

The chain has TRBV19 and TRBJ2-2, with 7 bases identical to TRBD1. The CDR3 spans 16 residues. Trimming took 6 bases from V and 5 from J; bases not matched to a gene: 12. Per germline, CDR1 LNHDA and CDR2 SQIVND (reference sequence). CDR3 sequence (DNA): TGTGCCAGTAGGCTTCAGGGGGTCGGTCGGACCGGGGAGCTGTTTTTT. Translation: CASRLQGVGRTGELFF.

This clone was recorded only once. This sequence joins TRBV4-1 and TRBJ1-1; TRBD1 matches at 7 bases. This CDR3 spans 15 amino acids. Germline CDR1 is MGHRA and CDR2 is YSYEKL. With 4 bases clipped from V and 0 bases from J, the junction kept 5 bases outside the gene matches. CDR3 in amino acids: CASSRTGAVNTEAFF. CDR3 sequence (DNA): TGCGCCAGCAGCCGAACAGGGGCAGTGAACACTGAAGCTTTCTTT.

The V call is TRBV4-3, the J call TRBJ2-7; possible D gene TRBD2, 6 bases. The CDR3 extends over 14 amino acids. V lost 0 bases and J 3 bases, leaving 9 bases between the germline ends. Germline V gene lookup returns CDR1 LGHNA and CDR2 YSLEER. In DNA form, the CDR3 reads TGCGCCAGCAGCCAAGACCCGGGAGTCTACGAGCAGTACTTC. This encodes CASSQDPGVYEQYF.

This chain links TRBV5-1 with TRBJ2-7; tentative D call: TRBD2 (6 bases). The CDR3 runs to 14 residues. Germline CDR1 is SGHRS and CDR2 is YFSETQ. The ends were cut back, 4 bases at V and 2 bases at J, with 13 bases in the middle. The CDR3 coding sequence is TGCGCCAGCAGCAGCCGGGACTGGACCTACGAGCAGTACTTC. Translation: CASSSRDWTYEQYF. The full variable domain, rest sourced from reference TRBV5-1 and TRBJ2-7, is KAGVTQTPRYLIKTRGQQVTLSCSPISGHRSVSWYQQTPGQGLQFLFEYFSETQRNKGNFPGRFSGRQFSNSRSEMNVSTLELGDSALYLCASSSRDWTYEQYFGPGTRLTVT.

J is TRBJ2-3 and V is TRBV4-3, with TRBD2 matching 8 bases. The germline V gene has CDR1 LGHNA and CDR2 YSLEER. Trimming removed 1 base from V and 2 bases from J; junction bases left unmatched: 8. The CDR3 contains 17 residues. Written as DNA, the CDR3 is TGCGCCAGCAGCCAAGTATTGCCGGGGGGGCACACAGATACGCAGTATTTT. This gives the protein CASSQVLPGGHTDTQYF.

The CDR3: CASSIPGDKNIQYF. CDR3 coding DNA: TGTGCCAGTAGTATCCCAGGGGACAAAAACATTCAGTACTTC. The chain links TRBV19 to TRBJ2-4; maybe TRBD1 (6 bases). The CDR3 loop spans 14 amino acids. Between the trimmed V and J ends, which lost 3 bases and 3 bases, there was a span of 9 bases. The germline V gene encodes CDR1 LNHDA and CDR2 SQIVND (reference sequence).